This is a list of T cell receptor beta chains from one sample in a study of cytomegalovirus exposure and HLA in healthy donors. Sequencing was performed with immunoSEQ multiplex PCR; in TCRdb, only in-frame clones are kept and a portion is missing. The data show around 62,000 clones, approximately 80% seen once. The specimen was PBMCs. The receptors derive from a young woman in good health and CMV-seronegative. The CDR3 runs from the conserved cysteine through the conserved F or W. A D gene is named only where the DNA matches it firmly. The size entry is marked missing in some rows and otherwise reads once, few, many or a size class.

DNA | CDR3 | V | D | size | J
TGCGCCAGCAGCCGGGGATGGGGGACAGGGGAAAAACTGTTTTTT | CASSRGWGTGEKLFF | TRBV4-3 | TRBD1 | . | TRBJ1-4
TGCGCCAGCAGCTTGGGGGACAACTTGAACACCGGGGAGCTGTTTTTT | CASSLGDNLNTGELFF | TRBV5-1 | . | . | TRBJ2-2
TGTGCCAGCAGTTTGGGCAGAAATAATGAAAAACTGTTTTTT | CASSLGRNNEKLFF | TRBV28 | . | . | TRBJ1-4
TGTGCCAGCAGTGAAGAGGGCGAGAGCACTGAAGCTTTCTTT | CASSEEGESTEAFF | TRBV6-4 | . | . | TRBJ1-1
TGCAGCGTTCCTCCTGGGACAGGGACCAATGAGCAGTTCTTC | CSVPPGTGTNEQFF | TRBV29-1 | TRBD1 | . | TRBJ2-1
TGCGCCAGCAGCTTACCCGACCGGCTAGCGGGTGGCCATGAGCAGTTCTTC | CASSLPDRLAGGHEQFF | TRBV5-1 | TRBD2 | . | TRBJ2-1
TGTGCCAGCAGCGATCGGGGGGACGGTTCACCCCTCCACTTT | CASSDRGDGSPLHF | TRBV6-1 | . | few | TRBJ1-6
TGTGCTAGCAGCTTAGCGGGACTAGCGAGCCCCCGAGAGACCCAGTACTTC | CASSLAGLASPRETQYF | TRBV7-7 | TRBD2 | . | TRBJ2-5
TGTGCCAGCAGCCCGTTCACTAGCGGCACAGATACGCAGTATTTT | CASSPFTSGTDTQYF | TRBV9 | TRBD2 | . | TRBJ2-3
TGCGCCAGCAGCTTGACAGCGAACACTGAAGCTTTCTTT | CASSLTANTEAFF | TRBV5-1 | . | . | TRBJ1-1
TGTGCCAGCCGGGACAGGGGTCATCAGCCCCAGCATTTT | CASRDRGHQPQHF | TRBV2 | TRBD1 | once | TRBJ1-5
TGTGCCAGCAGCTTAGAGGCGGTTAATTCACCCCTCCACTTT | CASSLEAVNSPLHF | TRBV7-6 | . | . | TRBJ1-6
TGTGCCAGCAGTTACTCGAAGGGGCGGTTTAGTGAAGCTTTCTTT | CASSYSKGRFSEAFF | TRBV6-5 | . | . | TRBJ1-1
TGTGCCAGCAGCGGGGAGGGCCACATTTACAATGAGCAGTTCTTC | CASSGEGHIYNEQFF | TRBV9 | TRBD2 | once | TRBJ2-1
TGTGCCAGCAGCTCGGACAGGGGGAACACCATATATTTT | CASSSDRGNTIYF | TRBV11-3 | TRBD1 | . | TRBJ1-3
TGCGCCAGCAGCCTTAGCGGGGTAGGCTACAATGAGCAGTTCTTC | CASSLSGVGYNEQFF | TRBV5-1 | TRBD2 | . | TRBJ2-1
TGTGCCATTAGACAGGGAGATGGCTACACCTTC | CAIRQGDGYTF | TRBV19 | TRBD1 | . | TRBJ1-2
TGTGCCAGCAGCGCCGTGGGACAGCCCTTGGCTGAAGCTTTCTTT | CASSAVGQPLAEAFF | TRBV7-9 | TRBD1 | . | TRBJ1-1
TGTGCCAGCAGCCAAGTTTTACAGGGTGCCTACGAGCAGTACTTC | CASSQVLQGAYEQYF | TRBV4-2 | . | . | TRBJ2-7
TGTGCCAGCAGTGGGGGCCCCACAGATACGCAGTATTTT | CASSGGPTDTQYF | TRBV6-4 | . | . | TRBJ2-3
TGTGCCAGCTCACTAGGACGAGGGACTGAAGCTTTCTTT | CASSLGRGTEAFF | TRBV18 | . | . | TRBJ1-1
TGTGCCAGCAGCCAAACGGCCGCGGGGACTAACGGAAACACCATATATTTT | CASSQTAAGTNGNTIYF | TRBV4-2 | . | . | TRBJ1-3
TGTGCCAGCAAGCCTGACCTGGGGGCGCTCCCGAACACCGGGGAGCTGTTTTTT | CASKPDLGALPNTGELFF | TRBV28 | . | . | TRBJ2-2
TGCGCCAGCAGTGAAGGAATCGGGACAACCACTGAAGCTTTCTTT | CASSEGIGTTTEAFF | TRBV10-1 | . | . | TRBJ1-1
TGTGCCAGCAGCCCGGGACAGGGGGCGACCGGGGAGCTGTTTTTT | CASSPGQGATGELFF | TRBV6-6 | TRBD1 | . | TRBJ2-2
TGTGCCAGCAGCGGGGGCGGGCCAGAATATGGCTACACCTTC | CASSGGGPEYGYTF | TRBV11-3 | . | . | TRBJ1-2
TGCGCCAGCAGCCAAGATTCACAGATCAATCAGCCCCAGCATTTT | CASSQDSQINQPQHF | TRBV4-3 | . | . | TRBJ1-5
TGTGCCACGAGGCAGGGGGCGGGAGAGCAGTACTTC | CATRQGAGEQYF | TRBV19 | . | . | TRBJ2-5
TGTGCCAGCAGCAAAAACGGATTCCGGGTTTATAGCAATCAGCCCCAGCATTTT | CASSKNGFRVYSNQPQHF | TRBV21-1 | . | . | TRBJ1-5
TGTGCCAGCAGCCCCCGGGACTCGTCCGGGGAGCTGTTTTTT | CASSPRDSSGELFF | TRBV9 | . | . | TRBJ2-2
TGTGCCAGTAGTATGACAGGGGGCAACACTGAAGCTTTCTTT | CASSMTGGNTEAFF | TRBV19 | TRBD1 | . | TRBJ1-1
TGTGCCAGCAGTTACGACCTCGGGTTTACTAATTCACCCCTCCACTTT | CASSYDLGFTNSPLHF | TRBV6-5 | . | . | TRBJ1-6
TGTGCCAGCAGTTACCTGTCTTCACCCCTCCACTTT | CASSYLSSPLHF | TRBV6-5 | . | . | TRBJ1-6
TGTGCCAGCAGGGGCAGGGGACAGGCGTTACATGAGCAGTTCTTC | CASRGRGQALHEQFF | TRBV28 | TRBD1 | . | TRBJ2-1
TGTGCCAGCAGCTTAGTAGGGACGACTAGTTTCACCGGGGAGCTGTTTTTT | CASSLVGTTSFTGELFF | TRBV11-2 | . | . | TRBJ2-2
TGTGCCAGCAGCTTGGAGGCAGGGCTTAACACTGAAGCTTTCTTT | CASSLEAGLNTEAFF | TRBV5-4 | . | few | TRBJ1-1
TGTGCCTGGAACACAGGGTACCCGAACACTGAAGCTTTCTTT | CAWNTGYPNTEAFF | TRBV30 | . | . | TRBJ1-1
TGTGCCAGCAGTAAAGGGACAGGGGACACCGGGGAGCTGTTTTTT | CASSKGTGDTGELFF | TRBV6-5 | TRBD1 | . | TRBJ2-2
TGTGCCAGCAGTGAAAGTTCAGGGGGTGGAGAAAAACTGTTTTTT | CASSESSGGGEKLFF | TRBV6-1 | TRBD1 | . | TRBJ1-4
TGTGCCAGCAGTGACTCCCACCTCGGAGGAGCAGATACGCAGTATTTT | CASSDSHLGGADTQYF | TRBV6-4 | . | . | TRBJ2-3
TGTGCCAGCAGCTCGACAGGGGGAAACACCATATATTTT | CASSSTGGNTIYF | TRBV9 | TRBD1 | few | TRBJ1-3
TGTGCCAGCTCACCCGGGTCAGGCGGGGAGCAGTACTTC | CASSPGSGGEQYF | TRBV18 | . | once | TRBJ2-7
TGTGCCAGCAGCTCCCGACATAGATCCACAGATACGCAGTATTTT | CASSSRHRSTDTQYF | TRBV7-2 | . | . | TRBJ2-3
TGTGCCAGCAGTACCCGCAGCGGGAAACGGAACACCGGGGAGCTGTTTTTT | CASSTRSGKRNTGELFF | TRBV27 | TRBD2 | . | TRBJ2-2
TGTGCCAGCAGCACCTCGGTTAGCTCCTACGAGCAGTACTTC | CASSTSVSSYEQYF | TRBV6-5 | . | . | TRBJ2-7
TGTGCCAGCAACCAAGGGCCGAATCAGCCCCAGCATTTT | CASNQGPNQPQHF | TRBV16 | . | . | TRBJ1-5
TGTGCCAGCAGTCCAGGGGGGAGGAAAGAGACCCAGTACTTC | CASSPGGRKETQYF | TRBV27 | . | once | TRBJ2-5
TGTGCCAGTAGTAAAGATAGGGGAGGGAACACTGAAGCTTTCTTT | CASSKDRGGNTEAFF | TRBV19 | . | once | TRBJ1-1
TGTGCCAGCAGAAATTCGAGCTCCTACAATGAGCAGTTCTTC | CASRNSSSYNEQFF | TRBV27 | . | . | TRBJ2-1
TGTGCCAGCAGTCGGACATCTAACTATGGCTACACCTTC | CASSRTSNYGYTF | TRBV6-5 | . | . | TRBJ1-2
TGCGCCAGCAGCTTGGAGGGGTTTGGCAACATTCAGTACTTC | CASSLEGFGNIQYF | TRBV5-1 | . | . | TRBJ2-4
TGCGCCAGCAGCCTAAGACTAGCGGCTACCGGGGAGCTGTTTTTT | CASSLRLAATGELFF | TRBV5-1 | TRBD2 | few | TRBJ2-2
TGTGCCACCAGCGGCCGGACAGGAAAGAATTCACCCCTCCACTTT | CATSGRTGKNSPLHF | TRBV15 | TRBD1 | . | TRBJ1-6
TGTGCCAGCAGACCCATGCTGGGGGGCTACAATGAGCAGTTCTTC | CASRPMLGGYNEQFF | TRBV6-1 | . | . | TRBJ2-1
TGTGCCAGCAGTGTTCGACAGGCGATGAACACTGAAGCTTTCTTT | CASSVRQAMNTEAFF | TRBV27 | . | . | TRBJ1-1
TGTGCCAGCAGTCTAATCGCCAGGAGGCAAGAGACCCAGTACTTC | CASSLIARRQETQYF | TRBV28 | . | . | TRBJ2-5
TGTGCCAGCAGCGGGACAGGGCATGAGCAGTTCTTC | CASSGTGHEQFF | TRBV11-1 | TRBD1 | . | TRBJ2-1
TGTGCCAGCAGCGGTAGCGGGGGGCTCACAGATACGCAGTATTTT | CASSGSGGLTDTQYF | TRBV9 | TRBD2 | . | TRBJ2-3
TGCGCCAGCAGCCAAGTTGGGACTAGCGGCTCCTACGAGCAGTACTTC | CASSQVGTSGSYEQYF | TRBV4-1 | TRBD2 | . | TRBJ2-7
TGTGCCAGCAGGGTGACAGGGGAGCACGAGCAGTACTTC | CASRVTGEHEQYF | TRBV6-1 | TRBD1 | . | TRBJ2-7